The 32 T cell receptor beta chains reported below all come from one sample, sequenced in a study of a mutant IDH1 vaccine in newly diagnosed glioma. Time point reported: baseline, week 1 (first vaccination visit). Treatment indicated: pre-vaccination baseline after standard-of-care therapy. Clones were sequenced by immunoSEQ multiplex PCR, and TCRdb holds only the in-frame ones, with some missing. Of tens of thousands of clones detected, approximately 80% appear once; the ten largest clones hold 1.5% to 2%. The sequences come from PBMCs, collected from a glioma patient treated with radiotherapy, temozolomide or both. These receptors came from a woman aged 40 to 50 with glioma.

CDR3 in amino acids: CASSLSIGISDNEQFF. The CDR3 DNA reads TGCGCCAGCAGCTTGTCTATCGGGATTTCTGACAATGAGCAGTTCTTC. This chain joins TRBV5-1 and TRBJ2-1; D perhaps matches TRBD2 (5 bases). Deletions cut 1 base from V and 5 bases from J, with 16 bases between. The CDR3 is 16 amino acids. Germline lookup yields CDR1 SGHRS and CDR2 YFSETQ.

The V gene is TRBV10-3, the J gene TRBJ2-5, with TRBD2 identical over 11 bases. Per the germline V gene, CDR1 is ENHRY and CDR2 is SYGVKD. The V and J ends lost 4 bases and 1 base, in that order; junction bases with no gene match: 2. The CDR3 runs 15 residues. This chain's CDR3 is CAISGSGGAQETQYF. CDR3 in DNA: TGTGCCATCAGTGGTAGCGGGGGGGCCCAAGAGACCCAGTACTTC.

The chain recombines TRBV13 with TRBJ2-3; TRBD1 matches at 9 bases. V lost 5 bases, J lost 1 base, and 4 bases stayed unmatched. The CDR3 is made up of 15 amino acids. CDR1 is PRHDT and CDR2 is FYEKMQ in the germline V gene (reference sequence). The CDR3 protein is CASSLRTGGTDTQYF. As DNA, the CDR3 is TGTGCCAGCAGCCTACGGACAGGGGGCACAGATACGCAGTATTTT.

The V and J genes are TRBV5-4 and TRBJ1-1; D is unresolved. The length of the CDR3 is 12 residues. The ends were cut back, 5 bases at V and 1 base at J, with 6 bases in the middle. CDR1 is SGHNT, CDR2 YYREEE, per germline (reference sequence). As DNA, the CDR3 is TGTGCCAGCAGTCGTCGGAACACTGAAGCTTTCTTT. Its protein product is CASSRRNTEAFF.

The chain is built from TRBV19 and TRBJ2-7; 7 nucleotides agree with TRBD2. The V gene's germline CDR1 is LNHDA and CDR2 SQIVND (reference sequence). V lost 0 bases, J lost 1 base, and 3 bases stayed unmatched. This CDR3 has 15 residues. CDR3 nucleotide sequence: TGTGCCAGTAGTATAGATCTGGGACTATCCTACGAGCAGTACTTC. It encodes CASSIDLGLSYEQYF.

V and J are TRBV5-1 and TRBJ2-2, with D possibly called TRBD1 or TRBD2 (6 bases each). Germline values: CDR1 SGHRS, CDR2 YFSETQ. This CDR3 contains 16 residues. V dropped 1 base and J dropped 2 bases, with 12 bases sitting between them. The CDR3 region has the DNA TGCGCCAGCAGCTTGACCGGGGGCCGTAACACCGGGGAGCTGTTTTTT. Its translation is CASSLTGGRNTGELFF.

The chain has TRBV5-1 and TRBJ2-1; D might be TRBD1 (5 bases). The CDR3 totals 14 residues. Germline V gives CDR1 SGHRS, CDR2 YFSETQ. Trimming removed 0 bases at V and 9 bases at J, with 13 bases between. The DNA of the CDR3 is TGCGCCAGCAGCTTGGATCAGGGTTCGGGTGAGCAGTTCTTC. Protein sequence: CASSLDQGSGEQFF.

CDR3 region: CATSTGQTMNTEAFF. CDR3 coding DNA: TGTGCCACCAGCACGGGACAGACAATGAACACTGAAGCTTTCTTT. The chain uses TRBV15 and TRBJ1-1; 7 bases line up with TRBD1. J was trimmed by 0 bases and V by 4 bases; bases with no gene match: 5. The CDR3 extends over 15 amino acids. Per germline, CDR1 LNHNV and CDR2 YYDKDF (reference sequence).

The gene calls are TRBV9 and TRBJ1-5, with 8 bases aligning to TRBD1. Germline V gene data show CDR1 as SGDLS and CDR2 as YYNGEE. Germline trimming cut 4 bases from V and 4 bases from J; bases unmatched to any gene: 4. The CDR3 sequence is 14 residues long. The CDR3 is CASSQTGANQPQHF. The CDR3 nucleotides are TGTGCCAGCAGCCAGACAGGGGCTAATCAGCCCCAGCATTTT.

This rearrangement joins TRBV19 to TRBJ1-5; 8 bases agree with TRBD1. This CDR3 contains 16 residues. Germline values: CDR1 LNHDA, CDR2 SQIVND (reference sequence). V trimming: 4 bases; J trimming: 5 bases; junction bases outside the gene matches: 10. The CDR3 spells CASSNPLRGRDQPQHF. The CDR3 DNA reads as TGTGCCAGTAGTAACCCCCTCAGGGGGCGAGATCAGCCCCAGCATTTT.

There are a few counts of this clone. V and J are TRBV6-5 and TRBJ1-2; 9 positions match TRBD1. Germline loops: CDR1 MNHEY, CDR2 SVGAGI. This CDR3 is built from 13 residues. Trimming at V came to 6 bases and at J to 5 bases, leaving 4 bases not matched to a gene. The CDR3 reads CASRGGTGYGYTF. CDR3 in DNA: TGTGCCAGCAGGGGGGGGACAGGGTATGGCTACACCTTC.

In its sample, this clone is medium-sized. The chain is built from TRBV11-2 and TRBJ1-6, with 7 bases aligning to TRBD1. The length of the CDR3 is 14 residues. Germline CDR1 is SGHAT and CDR2 is FQNNGV. Losses at the gene ends were 1 base for V and 7 bases for J; bases not matched to a gene: 1. In DNA form, the CDR3 reads TGTGCCAGCAGCTTAGGACAGGGAAATTCACCCCTCCACTTT. This translates into CASSLGQGNSPLHF.

The chain recombines TRBV7-2 with TRBJ2-7; D is possibly TRBD2 (5 bases). The CDR3 consists of 13 residues. V lost 4 bases to trimming and J lost 7 bases, with 14 bases between them. Germline-derived CDR1 and CDR2 are SGHTA and FQGNSA. This CDR3 reads CASSSRVSGEQYF. In nucleotides, the CDR3 is TGTGCCAGCAGCTCCCGGGTCTCGGGGGAGCAGTACTTC.

The CDR3 here is CASSLPRGGTEAFF. The DNA for the CDR3 is TGCGCCAGCAGCTTGCCCCGAGGAGGGACTGAAGCTTTCTTT. The chain has TRBV5-1 and TRBJ1-1; D not resolved. Germline assignment: CDR1 SGHRS and CDR2 YFSETQ. The CDR3 sequence is 14 residues long. Trimming left V 1 base short and J 5 bases short, with 12 bases between.

The gene calls are TRBV19 and TRBJ2-7, with D perhaps given as TRBD1 or TRBD2 (5 bases each). CDR3 length: 16 amino acids. CDR1 LNHDA and CDR2 SQIVND come from the germline V gene (reference sequence). Trimming removed 5 bases at V and 0 bases at J, with 17 bases between. The CDR3 DNA reads as TGTGCCAGTAGTGCGTCCGGGACGGCCAGCTCCTACGAGCAGTACTTC. Protein sequence: CASSASGTASSYEQYF.

The chain recombines TRBV28 with TRBJ1-5, with 8 bases matching TRBD1. Per germline, CDR1 MDHEN and CDR2 SYDVKM. V lost 5 bases, J lost 0 bases, and 9 bases stayed unmatched. The CDR3 has 17 amino acids. The CDR3 DNA is TGTGCCAGCAGTCCTCCCCCGGACAGGGATAGCAATCAGCCCCAGCATTTT. Its protein is CASSPPPDRDSNQPQHF. The variable domain in full, completed from reference TRBV28 and TRBJ1-5, reads DVKVTQSSRYLVKRTGEKVFLECVQDMDHENMFWYRQDPGLGLRLIYFSYDVKMKEKGDIPEGYSVSREKKERFSLILESASTNQTSMYLCASSPPPDRDSNQPQHFGDGTRLSIL.

J is TRBJ1-2 and V is TRBV15, with no clear D. Trimming stripped 0 bases from V and 4 bases from J, with 6 bases between. Germline CDR1 reads LNHNV; CDR2 reads YYDKDF (reference sequence). The CDR3 covers 13 residues. CDR3 loop: CATSREGSYGYTF. For the CDR3, the DNA is TGTGCCACCAGCAGAGAGGGCAGCTATGGCTACACCTTC.

The rearrangement uses TRBV7-8 and TRBJ2-7; the match to TRBD1 covers 8 bases. The CDR3 is made up of 16 amino acids. V lost 4 bases to trimming and J lost 3 bases; unmatched junction nucleotides: 11. The germline gives CDR1 SGHVS, CDR2 FQNEAQ. The CDR3, as DNA: TGTGCCAGCAGCTCAGGAGTCGACAGGGGTGTCTACGAGCAGTACTTC. It codes for CASSSGVDRGVYEQYF.

The rearrangement links TRBV7-8 to TRBJ2-3; a weak D match, TRBD2 (7 bases). This CDR3 is built from 15 residues. CDR1 is SGHVS and CDR2 is FQNEAQ in the germline V gene. V lost 5 bases, J lost 5 bases, and 17 bases lay in between. The CDR3 is CASSLWGGGGDTQYF. The DNA of the CDR3 is TGTGCCAGCAGCCTTTGGGGGGGCGGGGGAGATACGCAGTATTTT.

The chain is built from TRBV6-5 and TRBJ2-2; D perhaps matches TRBD2 (5 bases). CDR1 MNHEY and CDR2 SVGAGI come from the germline V gene. CDR3 length equals 15 residues. V was cut by 0 bases and J by 4 bases, with 9 bases left in between. DNA for the CDR3: TGTGCCAGCAGTTACTCGACGGGGATCACCGGGGAGCTGTTTTTT. Amino acid sequence: CASSYSTGITGELFF.

The V gene is TRBV7-8, the J gene TRBJ1-6; 8 bases line up with TRBD1. CDR3 length: 15 residues. Germline lookup yields CDR1 SGHVS and CDR2 FQNEAQ. Trimming at V came to 7 bases and at J to 10 bases, leaving 12 bases not matched to a gene. CDR3 sequence: CASNPGNRGYSPLHF. Written as DNA, the CDR3 is TGTGCCAGCAACCCAGGCAACAGGGGGTACTCACCCCTCCACTTT.

By frequency in the sample, this clone is medium-sized (0.01 to 0.1%). J is TRBJ1-1 and V is TRBV18, with D possibly matching TRBD1 (5 bases). The germline V and J ends were trimmed by 6 bases and 4 bases, with 21 bases remaining between them. Germline V gene data show CDR1 as KGHSH and CDR2 as LQKENI. The CDR3 is made up of 16 amino acids. The CDR3 DNA is TGTGCCAGCTCCCTGCTTGGGGGTCTAGAGGTCACTGAAGCTTTCTTT. Translation: CASSLLGGLEVTEAFF.

This chain's CDR3 is CASGGGTEAFF. CDR3 DNA: TGTGCCAGCGGGGGAGGCACTGAAGCTTTCTTT. The chain uses TRBV9 and TRBJ1-1, with D possibly TRBD1 on 5 matching bases. The CDR3 runs to 11 residues. Trimming cost V 7 bases and J 4 bases, with 8 bases left between them. CDR1 and CDR2 from the germline V gene are SGDLS and YYNGEE.

The rearrangement uses TRBV27 and TRBJ1-1, with D possibly TRBD1 on 6 matching bases. The CDR3 runs to 14 residues. The germline CDR1 and CDR2 sequences are MNHEY and SMNVEV (reference sequence). Trimming took off 5 bases at V and 1 base at J, with 11 bases between the two ends. DNA for the CDR3: TGTGCCAGCAGTATCGACAGGACGAACACTGAAGCTTTCTTT. This sequence encodes CASSIDRTNTEAFF.

This chain links TRBV7-8 with TRBJ2-7, with D perhaps matching TRBD1 (6 bases). Germline CDR1 is SGHVS and CDR2 is FQNEAQ. CDR3 length equals 16 residues. The V end was cut by 4 bases, the J end by 0 bases, with 16 bases between. This chain's CDR3 is CASSSKPRDISYEQYF. DNA for the CDR3: TGTGCCAGCAGCTCCAAACCTCGGGACATCTCCTACGAGCAGTACTTC.

This chain links TRBV6-6 with TRBJ1-4, with unresolved D. Trimming left V 2 bases short and J 8 bases short, with 12 bases between. CDR3 length equals 14 residues. In germline, CDR1 is MNHNY, CDR2 SVGAGI (reference sequence). The CDR3 DNA reads TGTGCCAGCAGTTACAATCCCCTTGGGGAAAAACTGTTTTTT. This gives the protein CASSYNPLGEKLFF.

This clone was counted a single time. The chain combines TRBV7-2 with TRBJ2-5, with D possibly being TRBD1 (6 bases). This CDR3 contains 15 residues. V dropped 3 bases and J dropped 5 bases, with 16 bases sitting between them. Germline CDR1 SGHTA, CDR2 FQGNSA. The CDR3 nucleotides read TGTGCCAGCAGCTTTTCCGGGACGAGGGGGGAGACCCAGTACTTC. This codes for CASSFSGTRGETQYF.

The table lists this clone with a count of one. V gene TRBV6-1 combines with J gene TRBJ1-1; a weak D match, TRBD1 (6 bases). CDR1 and CDR2 (germline): MNHNS, SASEGT. V lost 6 bases, J lost 6 bases, and 17 bases lay in between. The CDR3 runs 14 residues. The CDR3 spells CASSSDRLIPEAFF. The CDR3 DNA is TGTGCCAGCAGCTCCGACAGGCTTATACCTGAAGCTTTCTTT.

The genes are TRBV9 and TRBJ2-1, with D possibly being TRBD2 (5 bases). Germline loops: CDR1 SGDLS, CDR2 YYNGEE. CDR3 length equals 16 residues. V gave up 2 bases and J gave up 8 bases, with 20 bases separating them. CDR3 bases: TGTGCCAGCAGCGTCCTTTCGGGAAGAATGGACGATGAGCAGTTCTTC. Translated, it gives CASSVLSGRMDDEQFF.

This chain links TRBV7-9 with TRBJ1-2, with D uncertain. Germline V lookup: CDR1 SEHNR, CDR2 FQNEAQ (reference sequence). CDR3 length: 13 amino acids. V was cut by 1 base and J by 8 bases, with 11 bases left in between. The CDR3: CASSLGGLGGYTF. The DNA of the CDR3 is TGTGCCAGCAGCTTAGGAGGGTTGGGAGGCTACACCTTC.

This clone came up once. This chain links TRBV6-1 with TRBJ1-5; D uncertain. The CDR3 has 15 residues. V was trimmed by 2 bases and J by 0 bases, leaving 8 bases between them. Germline V gene sequence: CDR1 MNHNS, CDR2 SASEGT. Here the CDR3 reads CASSEHPISNQPQHF. DNA of the CDR3: TGTGCCAGCAGTGAACACCCCATTAGCAATCAGCCCCAGCATTTT.

CDR3 sequence: CASSLGGLNTGELFF. DNA for the CDR3: TGTGCCAGCAGCTTAGGGGGACTAAACACCGGGGAGCTGTTTTTT. This chain joins TRBV13 and TRBJ2-2, with 7 nucleotides matching TRBD2. CDR1 is PRHDT and CDR2 is FYEKMQ in the germline V gene (reference sequence). This CDR3 is built from 15 residues. V trimming: 0 bases; J trimming: 2 bases; junction bases outside the gene matches: 0.